This TCR beta chain appears in the sequencing data of a study of blood T cell repertoires in COVID-19. On the study more broadly: The origin of the acute and convalescent COVID-19 samples was the United States, Italy and Spain. PBMCs, B-cell-depleted T cells, or T cells provided the cDNA or gDNA that made up the material.

This clone has only one observation. Per the original methods: Amplification from reference gene primers served as the basis for estimated nucleated cell counts. Method: immunoSEQ multiplex PCR; TCRdb's copy keeps in-frame clones and lacks some. The V and J calls and clone size come from that table; D and trimming were worked out from the DNA. The sample has about 90,000 clones; roughly nine tenths are singletons. Between the trimmed V and J ends, which lost 5 bases and 3 bases, there was a span of 13 bases. The CDR3 contains 14 residues. Germline lookup yields CDR1 PRHDT and CDR2 FYEKMQ (reference sequence).

The specimen sequenced was peripheral blood. The TCR sequence derives from a male donor with acute or convalescent COVID-19. The chain employs TRBV13 and TRBJ1-2, with D perhaps TRBD1 (5 bases). The CDR3 here is CASSQGYRDYGYTF. Here the CDR3 DNA reads TGTGCCAGCAGCCAGGGATATCGAGACTATGGCTACACCTTC.